These 21 T cell receptor beta chains were sequenced from one sample in a study of technical replicates of blood from four donors. Profiling relied on immunoSEQ multiplex PCR, and the TCRdb table lists in-frame clones only, not all of them. Of tens of thousands of clones listed, about 91% are singletons. The sample consisted of T cells isolated from PBMCs. Receptors were obtained from a human donor in good health.

This chain links TRBV9 with TRBJ1-1; TRBD1 aligns across 7 bases. With 0 bases clipped from V and 7 bases from J, the junction kept 3 bases outside the gene matches. Looked up from germline, CDR1 is SGDLS and CDR2 is YYNGEE. This CDR3 spans 13 amino acids. This CDR3 is CASSVEGAVEAFF. The DNA for the CDR3 is TGTGCCAGCAGCGTAGAGGGGGCAGTTGAAGCTTTCTTT. The full variable domain, completed using reference TRBV9 and TRBJ1-1, is DSGVTQTPKHLITATGQRVTLRCSPRSGDLSVYWYQQSLDQGLQFLIQYYNGEERAKGNILERFSAQQFPDLHSELNLSSLELGDSALYFCASSVEGAVEAFFGQGTRLTVV.

The chain has TRBV23-1 and TRBJ1-5; 10 nucleotides align to TRBD1. TRBV23-1 is designated an ORF whose function remains uncertain. V shed 8 bases, J shed 2 bases, and the junction held 12 bases outside the gene matches. The CDR3 contains 17 residues. The CDR3 DNA follows: TGCGCCAGCCTTCCGACAGGGGGCGGTGGAGGCAATCAGCCCCAGCATTTT. Translating gives CASLPTGGGGGNQPQHF.

The CDR3 sequence is CASSRRIGQVIVNEQFF. CDR3 coding DNA: TGTGCCAGCAGCCGCCGTATAGGACAGGTCATCGTGAATGAGCAGTTCTTC. The J gene is TRBJ2-1, the V gene TRBV5-6; 7 bases fit TRBD1. Per germline, CDR1 SGHDT and CDR2 YYEEEE. The CDR3 length is 17 residues. Trimming at V came to 4 bases and at J to 7 bases, leaving 17 bases not matched to a gene.

V and J are TRBV27 and TRBJ2-7; D not resolved. V gave up 4 bases and J gave up 0 bases, with 10 bases separating them. In germline, CDR1 is MNHEY, CDR2 SMNVEV (reference sequence). The length of the CDR3 is 14 residues. The CDR3 protein is CASSWRRSSYEQYF. CDR3 bases: TGTGCCAGCAGTTGGCGACGGAGCTCCTACGAGCAGTACTTC.

This clone was seen once. The V gene is TRBV7-6, the J gene TRBJ2-7; 12 bases line up with TRBD2. V dropped 5 bases and J dropped 6; count of bases not matched to a gene: 5. Germline assignment: CDR1 SGHVS and CDR2 FNYEAQ. CDR3 length: 14 residues. The DNA for the CDR3 is TGTGCCAGCAGCCCCGGACTAGCGGGAACCGAGCAGTACTTC. Protein sequence: CASSPGLAGTEQYF.

The chain uses TRBV27 and TRBJ2-7; 15 bases agree with TRBD2. Germline values: CDR1 MNHEY, CDR2 SMNVEV (reference sequence). After removal of 5 bases from V and 12 bases from J, the junction contained 8 bases not matched to a gene. This CDR3 has 14 residues. CDR3 region: CASSPGTSGRWRYF. CDR3 nucleotide sequence: TGTGCCAGCAGTCCGGGGACTAGCGGGAGGTGGCGGTACTTC.

The chain carries TRBV10-3 and TRBJ2-7, with 13 bases matching TRBD2. Germline V gives CDR1 ENHRY, CDR2 SYGVKD. CDR3 size: 14 residues. V lost 9 bases, J lost 5 bases, and 7 bases stayed unmatched. The CDR3 DNA sequence: TGTGCCATAAGACTAGCGGGAGGAGGCAACGAGCAGTACTTC. Translated, it gives CAIRLAGGGNEQYF.

The CDR3 DNA sequence: TGTGCCAGCAGCTTACAGTGGTCGCAGCCCCAGCATTTT. Translating gives CASSLQWSQPQHF. V and J are TRBV11-2 and TRBJ1-5; no clear D gene. Germline CDR1 is SGHAT and CDR2 is FQNNGV. Trimming took 2 bases from V and 7 from J, leaving 9 bases between them. The CDR3 totals 13 residues.

This sequence joins TRBV28 and TRBJ2-3; TRBD2 aligns across 10 bases. Trimming took 6 bases from V and 6 from J; bases not matched to a gene: 9. The CDR3 is made up of 15 amino acids. Germline-derived CDR1 and CDR2 are MDHEN and SYDVKM. The CDR3 region is CASSLLAGAGDTQYF. CDR3 DNA sequence: TGTGCCAGCAGCCTTCTAGCGGGAGCAGGTGATACGCAGTATTTT.

This chain links TRBV4-1 with TRBJ2-1; D not resolved. Trimming took off 5 bases at V and 10 bases at J, with 18 bases between the two ends. The germline gives CDR1 MGHRA, CDR2 YSYEKL. The CDR3 covers 14 residues. DNA of the CDR3: TGCGCCAGCAGCTTACAAGCGCTGGAAGGAGAGCAGTTCTTC. Amino acids: CASSLQALEGEQFF.

V gene TRBV7-3 combines with J gene TRBJ2-1; D is unresolved. Trimming left V 3 bases short and J 4 bases short, with 7 bases between. Germline CDR1 and CDR2: SGHTA and FQGTGA. The CDR3 sequence is 13 residues long. The chain's CDR3 is CASSFGIYNEQFF. CDR3 sequence (DNA): TGTGCCAGCAGCTTCGGTATTTACAATGAGCAGTTCTTC. The complete variable domain, with remaining parts taken from reference TRBV7-3 and TRBJ2-1, reads GAGVSQTPSNKVTEKGKYVELRCDPISGHTALYWYRQSLGQGPEFLIYFQGTGAADDSGLPNDRFFAVRPEGSVSTLKIQRTERGDSAVYLCASSFGIYNEQFFGPGTRLTVL.

The chain uses TRBV7-2 and TRBJ2-7; TRBD2 might be the D (6 bases). Trimming took off 0 bases at V and 6 bases at J, with 12 bases between the two ends. The CDR3 runs 14 residues. Germline CDR1 reads SGHTA; CDR2 reads FQGNSA. The CDR3 DNA reads TGTGCCAGCAGCTTAGCGGGAGGCCCCGGCGAGCAGTACTTC. Translation gives CASSLAGGPGEQYF.

The V gene is TRBV7-6, the J gene TRBJ1-1; the match to TRBD1 covers 8 bases. The CDR3 spans 16 residues. Per germline, CDR1 SGHVS and CDR2 FNYEAQ. V lost 5 bases, J lost 1 base, and 9 bases stayed unmatched. CDR3 nucleotide sequence: TGTGCCAGCAGCCCCCGGACAGGGATGGGGAACACTGAAGCTTTCTTT. Protein sequence: CASSPRTGMGNTEAFF.

This clone was seen once. V gene TRBV7-9 combines with J gene TRBJ2-1, with 7 bases that match TRBD1. J lost 6 bases, V lost 2 bases, and 7 bases had no gene match. Germline CDR1 reads SEHNR; CDR2 reads FQNEAQ (reference sequence). This CDR3 comprises 15 residues. CDR3 sequence: CASSLKGASPNEQFF. DNA of the CDR3: TGTGCCAGCAGCTTAAAGGGGGCATCCCCCAATGAGCAGTTCTTC. Supplemented by reference TRBV7-9 and TRBJ2-1, the full variable domain reads DTGVSQNPRHKITKRGQNVTFRCDPISEHNRLYWYRQTLGQGPEFLTYFQNEAQLEKSRLLSDRFSAERPKGSFSTLEIQRTEQGDSAMYLCASSLKGASPNEQFFGPGTRLTVL.

The genes are TRBV19 and TRBJ1-3, with no clear D. The ends were cut back, 8 bases at V and 0 bases at J, with 14 bases in the middle. Germline V gene sequence: CDR1 LNHDA, CDR2 SQIVND (reference sequence). The CDR3 has 15 amino acids. DNA of the CDR3: TGTGCCAGTCGAGAGGGTTTGAACTCTGGAAACACCATATATTTT. Amino acid sequence: CASREGLNSGNTIYF.

This sequence joins TRBV5-1 and TRBJ2-7; tentative D call: TRBD1 (6 bases). Trimming stripped 5 bases from V and 2 bases from J, with 14 bases between. Germline V gene lookup returns CDR1 SGHRS and CDR2 YFSETQ. CDR3 length: 14 residues. CDR3 nucleotides: TGCGCCAGCAGAGTCTGGACAGACACCTACGAGCAGTACTTC. Protein sequence: CASRVWTDTYEQYF.

J is TRBJ2-3 and V is TRBV10-2; 10 bases are shared with TRBD2. The V gene's germline CDR1 is WSHSY and CDR2 SAAADI. The CDR3 has 14 amino acids. After removal of 7 bases from V and 4 bases from J, the junction contained 5 bases not matched to a gene. The CDR3 spells CASTLAGGSDTQYF. CDR3 sequence (DNA): TGCGCCAGCACCTTAGCGGGGGGATCAGATACGCAGTATTTT.

J is TRBJ2-7 and V is TRBV10-3; no firm D call. Trimming left V 3 bases short and J 4 bases short, with 16 bases between. There are 15 residues in the CDR3. Germline CDR1 is ENHRY and CDR2 is SYGVKD. The CDR3 loop reads CAISDTEPISYEQYF. The CDR3 DNA reads as TGTGCCATCAGTGATACAGAGCCGATAAGTTACGAGCAGTACTTC.

The chain joins TRBV5-5 to TRBJ2-7; 8 bases fit TRBD2. The CDR3 consists of 14 residues. Germline trimming cut 4 bases from V and 0 bases from J; bases unmatched to any gene: 3. Germline V gene data show CDR1 as SGHKS and CDR2 as YYEKEE (reference sequence). The CDR3 loop reads CASSLSGSSYEQYF. In DNA, the CDR3 is TGTGCCAGCAGCCTAAGCGGGAGCTCCTACGAGCAGTACTTC. Full variable domain (rest looked up from reference TRBV5-5 and TRBJ2-7): DAGVTQSPTHLIKTRGQQVTLRCSPISGHKSVSWYQQVLGQGPQFIFQYYEKEERGRGNFPDRFSARQFPNYSSELNVNALLLGDSALYLCASSLSGSSYEQYFGPGTRLTVT.

The chain couples TRBV2 to TRBJ2-5, with 7 bases lining up with TRBD1. The CDR3 is 14 residues long. Losses at the gene ends were 3 bases for V and 2 bases for J; bases not matched to a gene: 3. CDR1 SNHLY and CDR2 FYNNEI come from the germline V gene. The CDR3: CASSDPGQQETQYF. CDR3 DNA: TGTGCCAGCAGTGACCCGGGACAGCAAGAGACCCAGTACTTC.

The rearrangement uses TRBV14 and TRBJ2-7; TRBD1 matches at 10 bases. Unmatched junction bases numbered 7, after V lost 3 bases and J lost 5 bases. There are 15 residues in the CDR3. From germline, CDR1 is SGHDN and CDR2 FVKESK. Here the CDR3 DNA reads TGTGCCAGCAGCCAGATGACAGGGGGCACCGACGAGCAGTACTTC. This encodes CASSQMTGGTDEQYF.